This TCR beta chain was obtained from a study of T cell repertoires in cytomegalovirus infection. Study summary: Researchers turned to recently identified HLA-C-restricted CMV epitopes as well as well-studied HLA-B-restricted ones. Evidence of both CMV infection and a matching HLA type came from public TCR beta signatures. General study points: CMV-specific HLA-C-restricted TCR beta clonotypes dominated the ex vivo response.

Trimming pared 10 bases from V and 0 bases from J, leaving 25 bases between. The CDR3 runs 18 residues. A few counts support this clonotype. Its antigen is unknown. In TCRdb, the reads were re-called with MiXCR into one record per CDR3 protein. The sample holds some 900,000 distinct CDR3 sequences, 30% to 35% seen once. The chain joins TRBV12-3 or TRBV12-4 to TRBJ1-3, with D maybe TRBD1 (6 bases). Specimen: cultured CD8+ T cells from PBMCs, collected from culture after CMV antigen stimulation. The source is a human donor in good health (CMV status not recorded). Some clones in this sample may be carry-over from other donors' samples. Here the CDR3 reads CATDLRTASRNSGNTIYF. DNA of the CDR3: TGTGCCACCGACCTCCGGACAGCTAGTAGAAACTCTGGAAACACCATATATTTT.